The T cell receptor (beta chain) described here comes from a study of T cells in Graves' hyperthyroidism and ophthalmopathy. V was trimmed by 4 bases and J by 8 bases, leaving 11 bases between them. Germline assignment: CDR1 MDHEN and CDR2 SYDVKM. The CDR3 extends over 12 amino acids. Regarding the study as a whole: Clonotypes that were expanded in thyroid above 0.001 mostly appeared in blood too.

Amplified regions were TCR beta CDR3 sequences from RNA transcripts. The HTBI primer set drove a first-round RT-PCR of the TCR CDR3. TCRdb re-derived calls from the multiplex PCR reads in MiXCR, one entry per CDR3 protein. This table has 350,000 to 400,000 distinct CDR3 sequences, about a fifth appearing once. This clonotype occurred many times. Its antigen is undetermined. The patients, who ranged from 18 to 65 in age, presented with newly diagnosed hyperthyroidism lasting under 2 months. Exclusions: uncontrolled infection, other autoimmune disease, pregnancy, lactation. Diagnosis rested on symptoms, serum thyroxine and TRAb, thyroid ultrasound, and orbital computed tomography.

The chain joins TRBV28 to TRBJ1-1; D is uncertain. Specimen: blood. This receptor was obtained from a woman younger than 30 with Graves' hyperthyroidism. The CDR3 DNA follows: TGTGCCAGCAGTTCAGGCGGGAAAGAAGCTTTCTTT. Protein sequence: CASSSGGKEAFF. The full variable domain, in which reference TRBV28 and TRBJ1-1 provide the parts outside the CDR3, is DVKVTQSSRYLVKRTGEKVFLECVQDMDHENMFWYRQDPGLGLRLIYFSYDVKMKEKGDIPEGYSVSREKKERFSLILESASTNQTSMYLCASSSGGKEAFFGQGTRLTVV.